These T cell receptor beta chains were read from a single sample in a study. MiXCR was run by TCRdb on the 5' RACE reads, yielding one entry per CDR3 protein. The table lists 55,000 to 75,000 distinct CDR3 sequences, about 31% of them singletons. The sample consisted of tumor-infiltrating naive CD4+ T cells sorted from the breast tumor. The receptor source for this set is a female donor with breast cancer. Each CDR3 is given with its conserved first and last residue. The order of the fields is clone size, V gene, D gene, J gene, CDR3 DNA, CDR3 protein. A D gene is named only where the DNA matches it firmly. The size entry is marked missing in some rows and otherwise reads once, few, many or a size class.

clone_size: -
v_call: TRBV11-2
d_call: -
j_call: TRBJ2-1
cdr3_nt: TGTGCCAGCAGCTTAGTGGGGTGGGGCGGTGGGGGCGATTGGAACAATGAGCAGTTCTTC
cdr3_aa: CASSLVGWGGGGDWNNEQFF

clone_size: few
v_call: TRBV10-3
d_call: TRBD1
j_call: TRBJ1-1
cdr3_nt: TGTGCCATCAGTGTGGACAGGGTGAACACTGAAGCTTTCTTT
cdr3_aa: CAISVDRVNTEAFF

clone_size: many
v_call: TRBV6-2/TRBV6-3
d_call: -
j_call: TRBJ2-1
cdr3_nt: TGTGCCAGCAGCTCATATCTTGCAAAGTACAATGAGCAGTTCTTC
cdr3_aa: CASSSYLAKYNEQFF

clone_size: many
v_call: TRBV6-1
d_call: -
j_call: TRBJ2-7
cdr3_nt: TGTGCCAGCACTTGGTCTTTTTCTCGTTCAGAATCCTACGAGCAGTACTTC
cdr3_aa: CASTWSFSRSESYEQYF

clone_size: few
v_call: TRBV27
d_call: -
j_call: TRBJ1-2
cdr3_nt: TGTGCCAGCAGATTGGGGACGGACTTTAACTATGGCTACACCTTC
cdr3_aa: CASRLGTDFNYGYTF

clone_size: many
v_call: TRBV13
d_call: -
j_call: TRBJ1-1
cdr3_nt: TGTGCCAGCAGCCTCAACAGGGAGACTGAAGCTTTCTTT
cdr3_aa: CASSLNRETEAFF

clone_size: -
v_call: TRBV10-3
d_call: -
j_call: TRBJ2-1
cdr3_nt: TGTGCCGTCAGAAAAGCCGGGACGGCAGACAATGAGCAGTTCTTC
cdr3_aa: CAVRKAGTADNEQFF

clone_size: -
v_call: TRBV9
d_call: TRBD1
j_call: TRBJ2-1
cdr3_nt: TGTGCCAGCACAGTAGGGACAGGGGTACCGTTCTTC
cdr3_aa: CASTVGTGVPFF

clone_size: -
v_call: TRBV30
d_call: TRBD1
j_call: TRBJ1-2
cdr3_nt: TGTGCCTGGAGTCCTCCGGGACAGGGGGCTTATGGCTACACCTTC
cdr3_aa: CAWSPPGQGAYGYTF

clone_size: -
v_call: TRBV12-3/TRBV12-4
d_call: TRBD1
j_call: TRBJ2-7
cdr3_nt: TGTGCCAGCAGGACATCAGGGGGCCCAGCCGAGCAGTACTTC
cdr3_aa: CASRTSGGPAEQYF

clone_size: -
v_call: TRBV28
d_call: -
j_call: TRBJ2-5
cdr3_nt: TGTGCCAGCTCTCCACCCGGACAGGGACTAAAGACCCAGTACTTC
cdr3_aa: CASSPPGQGLKTQYF

clone_size: few
v_call: TRBV20-1
d_call: -
j_call: TRBJ2-1
cdr3_nt: TGCAGTGCTAGAGATGAATGGGATGGCGAGCAGTTCTTC
cdr3_aa: CSARDEWDGEQFF

clone_size: -
v_call: TRBV24-1
d_call: TRBD2
j_call: TRBJ2-5
cdr3_nt: TGTGCCACCAGTGATCCAGGGAGGGCAGAGACCCAGTACTTC
cdr3_aa: CATSDPGRAETQYF

clone_size: -
v_call: TRBV5-1
d_call: TRBD1
j_call: TRBJ2-1
cdr3_nt: TGCGCCAGCAGCTTGCGACAGGGATACAATGAGCAGTTCTTC
cdr3_aa: CASSLRQGYNEQFF

clone_size: few
v_call: TRBV27
d_call: -
j_call: TRBJ1-6
cdr3_nt: TGTGCCAGCAGTTTATTGCCCGGGCAGTTTAATTCACCCCTCCACTTT
cdr3_aa: CASSLLPGQFNSPLHF

clone_size: -
v_call: TRBV6-5
d_call: -
j_call: TRBJ1-6
cdr3_nt: TGTGCCAGCAGTTCAGGGGTTTCACCCCTCCACTTT
cdr3_aa: CASSSGVSPLHF

clone_size: -
v_call: TRBV15
d_call: -
j_call: TRBJ2-5
cdr3_nt: TGTGCCACCAGCAGAGTAGGGATTTTGGAGACCCAGTACTTC
cdr3_aa: CATSRVGILETQYF

clone_size: -
v_call: TRBV9
d_call: -
j_call: TRBJ1-2
cdr3_nt: TGTGCCAGCAGGGCTAACTATGGCTACACCTTC
cdr3_aa: CASRANYGYTF

clone_size: -
v_call: TRBV2
d_call: TRBD2
j_call: TRBJ2-3
cdr3_nt: TGTGCCAGCAGGGAAACTACGACTAGCGGGGGACGAGATACGCAGTATTTT
cdr3_aa: CASRETTTSGGRDTQYF

clone_size: few
v_call: TRBV6-2/TRBV6-3
d_call: -
j_call: TRBJ1-4
cdr3_nt: TGTGCCAGCAGTAACGTCGCAACTAATGAAAAACTGTTTTTT
cdr3_aa: CASSNVATNEKLFF

clone_size: few
v_call: TRBV29-1
d_call: -
j_call: TRBJ2-6
cdr3_nt: TGCAGCGTTGGGACAGCTTCATCCGTCCTGACTTTC
cdr3_aa: CSVGTASSVLTF

clone_size: -
v_call: TRBV5-1
d_call: TRBD2
j_call: TRBJ2-2
cdr3_nt: TGCGCCAGCAGCTTTTCGACTAGCGACACCGGGGAGCTGTTTTTT
cdr3_aa: CASSFSTSDTGELFF

clone_size: -
v_call: TRBV20-1
d_call: TRBD1
j_call: TRBJ2-1
cdr3_nt: TGCAGTACTAGAGATCAAGGGGGCTCGCGACTTGAGCAGTTCTTC
cdr3_aa: CSTRDQGGSRLEQFF